A single TCR beta chain is shown here with its context. Its antigen remains unidentified. The CDR3 spans 15 residues. Germline V gives CDR1 MRHNA, CDR2 SNTAGT. The junction had 3 bases not matched to a gene; V was cut back by 3 bases and J by 0 bases. The PCR was carried out with 60 Vbeta primers and 13 Jbeta primers. This table comes from immunoSEQ multiplex PCR, and its TCRdb copy is limited to in-frame clones, with some not included. The sample shows roughly 100,000 clones, 60% to 80% of them seen only once. This specimen belongs to a study of cytomegalovirus exposure and HLA in healthy donors. Study-level results: Cytomegalovirus association was listed for roughly 160 TCR beta chains.

The sequencing sample was made of PBMCs. The clonotype originates from a female donor in good health and CMV-seronegative. The chain is built from TRBV6-4 and TRBJ2-7, with 9 bases fitting TRBD2. This CDR3 reads CASSEVAGVSYEQYF. The CDR3 DNA reads TGTGCCAGCAGTGAGGTAGCGGGAGTCTCCTACGAGCAGTACTTC.